These 26 T cell receptor beta chains were sequenced from one sample in a study of T cell responses to AZD1222 COVID-19 vaccine. TCRdb's table, derived via immunoSEQ multiplex PCR, lists solely in-frame clones and lacks some. The repertoire holds around 46,000 clones, 89% seen once, with roughly 5% in the top ten. The sample consisted of peripheral blood, taken 28 days after the second AZD1222 dose. The origin of the receptors is an adult who received the AZD1222 COVID-19 vaccine.

There are a few counts of this clone. The chain links TRBV7-2 to TRBJ2-7; tentative D call: TRBD2 (5 bases). V lost 1 base, J lost 7 bases, and 11 bases lay in between. The CDR3 sequence is 13 residues long. Looked up from germline, CDR1 is SGHTA and CDR2 is FQGNSA. The CDR3 sequence: CASSLVARGEQYF. The CDR3 DNA sequence: TGTGCCAGCAGCTTAGTGGCCCGGGGAGAGCAGTACTTC.

The rearrangement links TRBV24-1 to TRBJ1-5, with D perhaps matching TRBD1 (5 bases). The CDR3 is 14 amino acids. The germline V gene encodes CDR1 KGHDR and CDR2 SFDVKD. Trimming pared 9 bases from V and 7 bases from J, leaving 18 bases between. The CDR3 region has the DNA TGTGCCACCTTAGCAGGGCCCATGGGGCAGCCCCAGCATTTT. Its protein product is CATLAGPMGQPQHF.

The chain has TRBV20-1 and TRBJ2-3; 8 bases agree with TRBD2. Unmatched junction bases numbered 5, after V lost 3 bases and J lost 0 bases. The CDR3 contains 15 residues. The germline CDR1 and CDR2 sequences are DFQATT and SNEGSKA (reference sequence). CDR3 sequence (DNA): TGCAGTGCTAGTGGTCCTAGCGGGAGCACAGATACGCAGTATTTT. Protein product: CSASGPSGSTDTQYF.

This clone was seen a few times. The chain couples TRBV6-4 to TRBJ2-5; 10 positions agree with TRBD2. Germline values: CDR1 MRHNA, CDR2 SNTAGT. CDR3 length: 15 residues. V shed 0 bases, J shed 4 bases, and the junction held 2 bases outside the gene matches. Written as DNA, the CDR3 is TGTGCCAGCAGTGACTCAGCGGGGGGGCCAGAGACCCAGTACTTC. This encodes CASSDSAGGPETQYF.

CDR3 bases: TGTGCCAGCAGTGTACAAAGCGGGAGGGCAGGGGACGAGCAGTACTTC. Translation: CASSVQSGRAGDEQYF. This rearrangement joins TRBV2 to TRBJ2-7; 10 positions agree with TRBD2. The CDR3 runs to 16 residues. Germline values: CDR1 SNHLY, CDR2 FYNNEI. J was trimmed by 5 bases and V by 4 bases; bases with no gene match: 11.

The chain couples TRBV18 to TRBJ1-1; 7 bases align to TRBD1. There are 14 residues in the CDR3. The V and J ends lost 2 bases and 4 bases, in that order; junction bases with no gene match: 4. Germline CDR1 and CDR2: KGHSH and LQKENI. The CDR3 DNA reads as TGTGCCAGCTCACCATTGGCAGGGGGCACTGAAGCTTTCTTT. Its protein product is CASSPLAGGTEAFF.

The CDR3 here is CASSYLGTSINEQFF. CDR3 sequence (DNA): TGTGCCAGCAGCTACCTGGGGACTAGCATCAATGAGCAGTTCTTC. The V and J genes are TRBV5-4 and TRBJ2-1; TRBD2 aligns across 9 bases. The CDR3 totals 15 residues. J gave up 6 bases and V 3 bases, and 7 bases lay outside the gene matches. CDR1 is SGHNT and CDR2 is YYREEE in the germline V gene (reference sequence). The variable domain in full, completed from reference TRBV5-4 and TRBJ2-1, reads ETGVTQSPTHLIKTRGQQVTLRCSSQSGHNTVSWYQQALGQGPQFIFQYYREEENGRGNFPPRFSGLQFPNYSSELNVNALELDDSALYLCASSYLGTSINEQFFGPGTRLTVL.

This rearrangement joins TRBV28 to TRBJ1-6; D uncertain. Germline V gene lookup returns CDR1 MDHEN and CDR2 SYDVKM. Trimming shortened V by 3 bases and J by 7 bases, and 13 bases separated the two germline ends. The CDR3 totals 15 residues. CDR3 in amino acids: CASSLEVLGNSPLHF. The CDR3 DNA reads as TGTGCCAGCAGTTTGGAGGTTCTGGGGAATTCACCCCTCCACTTT.

The CDR3 is CASSQNFFPRTVNEKLFF. CDR3 bases: TGCGCCAGCAGCCAGAATTTTTTCCCGAGGACAGTAAATGAAAAACTGTTTTTT. V is TRBV4-3 and J is TRBJ1-4; D possibly corresponds to TRBD1 (6 bases). Germline-derived CDR1 and CDR2 are LGHNA and YSLEER. CDR3 length: 18 residues. V lost 3 bases, J lost 5 bases, and 22 bases lay in between.

This chain connects TRBV7-9 to TRBJ2-7; D gene ambiguous. V was shortened by 5 bases and J by 3 bases, with 8 bases between the two germline ends. Per the germline V gene, CDR1 is SEHNR and CDR2 is FQNEAQ (reference sequence). CDR3 length: 12 amino acids. CDR3 protein: CASSADIYEQYF. The CDR3 DNA follows: TGTGCCAGCAGCGCAGACATCTACGAGCAGTACTTC.

With respect to this clone: Germline is not matched at one junction end, which may reflect a read error. V and J are TRBV6-6 and TRBJ2-1; maybe TRBD2 (6 bases). From germline, CDR1 is MNHNY and CDR2 SVGAGI (reference sequence). This CDR3 is built from 13 residues. This CDR3 reads CASSFSSLSGGIF. DNA for the CDR3: TGTGCCAGCAGTTTTTCATCGTTATCTGGGGGGATCTTC.

This chain uses TRBV4-2 with TRBJ2-1; 16 bases agree with TRBD2. This CDR3 region has 19 residues. Germline V gives CDR1 LGHNA, CDR2 YNFKEQ. V trimming: 3 bases; J trimming: 0 bases; junction bases outside the gene matches: 5. CDR3 residues: CASSQDGTSGGVSYNEQFF. CDR3 in DNA: TGTGCCAGCAGCCAGGACGGGACTAGCGGGGGGGTCTCCTACAATGAGCAGTTCTTC.

The rearrangement joins TRBV6-4 to TRBJ2-1; the match to TRBD1 covers 7 bases. The ends lost 2 bases at V and 2 bases at J; junction bases unmatched: 6. Germline V gene data show CDR1 as MRHNA and CDR2 as SNTAGT. The length of the CDR3 is 16 residues. CDR3 coding DNA: TGTGCCAGCAGTGACGATGGGGACAGTCCCTACAATGAGCAGTTCTTC. Its translation is CASSDDGDSPYNEQFF.

V gene TRBV12-3 or TRBV12-4 combines with J gene TRBJ2-2; unclear D gene. V was pared by 3 bases and J by 7 bases, with 9 bases between. The CDR3 consists of 13 residues. The CDR3 DNA sequence: TGTGCCAGCAGTTTCCCCTTGAGCGGGGAGCTGTTTTTT. Protein: CASSFPLSGELFF.

The genes are TRBV5-6 and TRBJ1-2, with 9 bases fitting TRBD1. Germline lookup yields CDR1 SGHDT and CDR2 YYEEEE. The J segment lost 5 bases and the V segment lost 6 bases, leaving 8 bases of the junction unmatched. The CDR3 length is 14 residues. The chain's CDR3 is CASIIGTGFYGYTF. The CDR3 coding sequence is TGTGCCAGCATCATTGGGACAGGGTTTTATGGCTACACCTTC. The entire variable domain, with the rest obtained from reference TRBV5-6 and TRBJ1-2, is as follows: DAGVTQSPTHLIKTRGQQVTLRCSPKSGHDTVSWYQQALGQGPQFIFQYYEEEERQRGNFPDRFSGHQFPNYSSELNVNALLLGDSALYLCASIIGTGFYGYTFGSGTRLTVV.

This rearrangement joins TRBV9 to TRBJ2-5; D may be TRBD1 or TRBD2 (5 bases each). The CDR3 loop spans 14 amino acids. Germline lookup yields CDR1 SGDLS and CDR2 YYNGEE. The V gene lost 3 bases and the J gene lost 1 base, with 10 bases spanning the gap. CDR3 in DNA: TGTGCCAGCAGCGCCACGGGGCGCCAAGAGACCCAGTACTTC. It yields the protein CASSATGRQETQYF.

This chain joins TRBV6-4 and TRBJ1-2; D uncertain. V was shortened by 0 bases and J by 8 bases, with 16 bases between the two germline ends. Germline-derived CDR1 and CDR2 are MRHNA and SNTAGT. This CDR3 is 15 amino acids long. The CDR3 is CASSDSREGLGGYTF. The CDR3 nucleotides read TGTGCCAGCAGTGACTCCCGAGAGGGATTAGGAGGCTACACCTTC.

The V and J genes are TRBV27 and TRBJ1-5; TRBD1 matches 8 bases. Germline V lookup: CDR1 MNHEY, CDR2 SMNVEV (reference sequence). With 7 bases clipped from V and 7 bases from J, the junction kept 9 bases outside the gene matches. This CDR3 comprises 14 residues. The CDR3 loop is CASIPSGGTQPQHF. The CDR3 nucleotides read TGTGCCAGCATCCCATCAGGGGGCACGCAGCCCCAGCATTTT.

V and J are TRBV2 and TRBJ1-1; perhaps TRBD1 as D (5 bases). V was trimmed by 1 base and J by 5 bases, leaving 14 bases between them. The CDR3 is made up of 15 amino acids. The germline V gene encodes CDR1 SNHLY and CDR2 FYNNEI. CDR3 nucleotide sequence: TGTGCCAGCAGTGAAGGGACACCCGGAGGAACTGAAGCTTTCTTT. Translation gives CASSEGTPGGTEAFF.

The CDR3 DNA reads TGTGCCAGTAGTATAGAAGGGACAGGGGGCTCCGGGGAGCTGTTTTTT. Amino acid sequence: CASSIEGTGGSGELFF. The rearrangement links TRBV19 to TRBJ2-2; 12 positions agree with TRBD1. The CDR3 loop spans 16 amino acids. The V segment lost 0 bases and the J segment 6 bases; nucleotides outside the gene matches: 2. The germline V gene has CDR1 LNHDA and CDR2 SQIVND (reference sequence).

CDR3 bases: TGTGCCAGCAGCTTAGATCGTCGGCAGGGGGCTGTGGCCGGGGAGCTGTTTTTT. Residues: CASSLDRRQGAVAGELFF. The chain is built from TRBV11-2 and TRBJ2-2; 8 bases line up with TRBD1. CDR3 size: 18 residues. From germline, CDR1 is SGHAT and CDR2 FQNNGV. Trimming cost V 0 bases and J 6 bases; bases outside gene matches: 12.

This clone was detected once. This sequence joins TRBV3-1 (or the pseudogene TRBV3-2) and TRBJ2-3, with 9 bases that match TRBD2. The CDR3 loop spans 18 amino acids. Germline trimming cut 0 bases from V and 1 base from J; bases unmatched to any gene: 8. Per germline, CDR1 LGHDT and CDR2 YNNKEL (reference sequence). For the CDR3, the DNA is TGTGCCAGCAGCCAAGATGTTGGGCGGGAGGGAGGCACAGATACGCAGTATTTT. Protein sequence: CASSQDVGREGGTDTQYF.

The chain recombines TRBV4-1 with TRBJ2-3, with D perhaps being TRBD1 or TRBD2 (6 bases each). Germline V gene sequence: CDR1 MGHRA, CDR2 YSYEKL. The CDR3 loop spans 14 amino acids. V was shortened by 0 bases and J by 11 bases, with 15 bases between the two germline ends. The DNA for the CDR3 is TGCGCCAGCAGCCAAGATCTAGGGGGGCAAGGGCAGTATTTT. Encoded protein: CASSQDLGGQGQYF.

The V call is TRBV7-8, the J call TRBJ1-1; TRBD1 might be the D (5 bases). V dropped 0 bases and J dropped 3 bases, with 8 bases sitting between them. The length of the CDR3 is 14 residues. From germline, CDR1 is SGHVS and CDR2 FQNEAQ. This CDR3 reads CASSLARGDTEAFF. CDR3 coding DNA: TGTGCCAGCAGCTTAGCGCGGGGGGACACTGAAGCTTTCTTT.

The chain has TRBV5-4 and TRBJ2-1; 8 bases match TRBD1. CDR1 SGHNT and CDR2 YYREEE come from the germline V gene (reference sequence). V trimming: 3 bases; J trimming: 2 bases; junction bases outside the gene matches: 4. CDR3 length: 15 amino acids. In DNA form, the CDR3 reads TGTGCCAGCAGCTCAGGGGGCCTAGCCTACAATGAGCAGTTCTTC. Residues: CASSSGGLAYNEQFF.

The chain employs TRBV29-1 and TRBJ1-1; D may be TRBD1 (5 bases). The CDR3 spans 13 residues. V lost 8 bases and J 0 bases, leaving 13 bases between the germline ends. Germline V gene sequence: CDR1 SQVTM, CDR2 ANQGSEA. The CDR3 region is CSTRDDLNTEAFF. The DNA for the CDR3 is TGCAGCACCCGGGACGACTTGAACACTGAAGCTTTCTTT.